This paragraph covers one T cell receptor beta chain sequence. Authors' processing steps: Amplification from reference gene primers served as the basis for estimated nucleated cell counts. The repertoire was sequenced with immunoSEQ multiplex PCR; TCRdb's copy has only in-frame clones and lacks some. V and J calls and clone size are as listed in that table; D and trimming were resolved from the DNA. Here the sample spans about 68,000 clones, about 82% being singletons. The junction had 15 bases not matched to a gene; V was cut back by 3 bases and J by 6 bases. The length of the CDR3 is 17 residues. The germline V gene has CDR1 MDHEN and CDR2 SYDVKM. These data are taken from a study of blood T cell repertoires in COVID-19. Study background: Acute and convalescent COVID-19 samples came from the United States, Italy and Spain. T cells, B-cell-depleted T cells, or PBMCs supplied cDNA or gDNA.

The chain employs TRBV28 and TRBJ2-3; TRBD2 matches at 7 bases. Input material: peripheral blood. This clonotype was sampled from a man aged 45 to 65 with acute or convalescent COVID-19. The CDR3 nucleotides read TGTGCCAGCAGTTTTCCATCACCAGCGGGGACCCAGGATACGCAGTATTTT. It translates to CASSFPSPAGTQDTQYF.